This TCR beta chain was observed in a study of blood T cell repertoires in COVID-19. Study summary: Samples came from the United States, Italy and Spain, spanning acute and convalescent COVID-19. In each case, the material was cDNA or gDNA derived from T cells, B-cell-depleted T cells, or PBMCs.

Germline V gene lookup returns CDR1 GTSNPN and CDR2 SVGIG (reference sequence). There are 13 residues in the CDR3. V trimming: 3 bases; J trimming: 6 bases; junction bases outside the gene matches: 7. Study processing details: By means of reference gene primer amplification, nucleated cell counts were estimated. The method was immunoSEQ multiplex PCR; TCRdb's version includes in-frame clones alone and lacks a portion of them. Clonal size and the V and J genes are those of that table, whereas D and trimming came from the DNA. Here the sample spans 350,000 to 450,000 clones, about 88% being singletons.

V is TRBV30 and J is TRBJ1-2; the match to TRBD1 covers 7 bases. Sequencing used peripheral blood. The clonotype was recovered from a woman aged 40-49 years with COVID-19, enrolled during active disease. The CDR3 bases are TGTGCCTGGAGATCCCCAGGGGGGCATGGCTACACCTTC. Translation: CAWRSPGGHGYTF.